Following are 17 T cell receptor beta chains from one sample sequenced in a study of T cells expressing NK-cell markers. Using the 5' RACE reads, TCRdb records one entry per CDR3 protein without DNA. The sample has 500,000 to 700,000 distinct CDR3 sequences. The sample taken for sequencing was blood T cells: a sorted CD56 or NKG2C T cell subset, CD4+ or CD8+ T cells, or bulk PBMC T cells (not recorded which). The receptors come from a young man in good health.

V is TRBV18 and J is TRBJ2-2. Per germline, CDR1 KGHSH and CDR2 LQKENI. The CDR3 covers 14 residues. CDR3 protein: CASSPPSRTGELFF.

The rearrangement uses TRBV20-1 and TRBJ2-3. Germline assignment: CDR1 DFQATT and CDR2 SNEGSKA (reference sequence). The CDR3 spans 14 residues. This CDR3 reads CSASGVGNGDTQYF.

The chain joins TRBV29-1 to TRBJ1-1; TCRdb outputs TRBD1, but without DNA this stays unchecked. The CDR3 contains 12 residues. CDR1 SQVTM and CDR2 ANQGSEA come from the germline V gene. This CDR3 is CSVGGGGTEAFF.

V usage is TRBV7-8 and J usage is TRBJ2-1; absent DNA, TCRdb's TRBD2 call cannot be checked. The CDR3 sequence is 15 residues long. Germline assignment: CDR1 SGHVS and CDR2 FQNEAQ. This chain's CDR3 is CASSPASGKWDEQFF.

CDR3 sequence reads: CASSQERGLVYEQYF. The chain uses TRBV4-3 and TRBJ2-7; TCRdb's D call, TRBD2, is unchecked because there is no DNA. CDR3 length equals 15 residues. Germline V gene sequence: CDR1 LGHNA, CDR2 YSLEER.

The chain uses TRBV7-2 and TRBJ1-5; TCRdb selects TRBD1, and the lack of DNA leaves this call unchecked. CDR3 size: 16 residues. CDR1 and CDR2 (germline): SGHTA, FQGNSA. CDR3 loop: CASSLGTGGAGQPQHF.

The chain recombines TRBV5-1 with TRBJ2-5. Germline V gene lookup returns CDR1 SGHRS and CDR2 YFSETQ. The CDR3 covers 16 residues. The CDR3 here is CASSRLWGEVQETQYF. The full variable domain, in which reference TRBV5-1 and TRBJ2-5 provide the parts outside the CDR3, is KAGVTQTPRYLIKTRGQQVTLSCSPISGHRSVSWYQQTPGQGLQFLFEYFSETQRNKGNFPGRFSGRQFSNSRSEMNVSTLELGDSALYLCASSRLWGEVQETQYFGPGTRLLVL.

The chain links TRBV4-3 to TRBJ2-1. Germline CDR1 LGHNA, CDR2 YSLEER. The CDR3 totals 13 residues. CDR3 sequence reads: CASRMKGYNEQFF.

The chain links TRBV7-9 to TRBJ2-1; the D call of TRBD2 rests on TCRdb alone, since no DNA is present to check it. CDR3 length: 15 amino acids. The germline gives CDR1 SEHNR, CDR2 FQNEAQ (reference sequence). CDR3 amino acids: CASSVLSGSSDEQFF.

The chain couples TRBV4-3 to TRBJ2-5; TCRdb's D gene call, TRBD2, goes unchecked for lack of DNA. Per germline, CDR1 LGHNA and CDR2 YSLEER. The CDR3 length is 16 residues. CDR3 region: CASSQDWRDGQETQYF.

The chain uses TRBV10-3 and TRBJ2-5; TCRdb's D call, TRBD1, is unchecked because there is no DNA. The germline CDR1 and CDR2 sequences are ENHRY and SYGVKD. The CDR3 loop spans 17 amino acids. The CDR3: CAIGPGDGSSRGETQYF.

V is TRBV24-1 and J is TRBJ2-6. This CDR3 contains 15 residues. The V gene's germline CDR1 is KGHDR and CDR2 SFDVKD. CDR3 sequence reads: CATSGPRSGANVLTF.

V is TRBV7-2 and J is TRBJ2-3; no DNA is available, so the TRBD1 call from TCRdb remains unchecked. The CDR3 spans 16 residues. From germline, CDR1 is SGHTA and CDR2 FQGNSA. CDR3 sequence reads: CASSLVGPPSTDTQYF.

The chain carries TRBV11-2 and TRBJ2-5; TCRdb's D call of TRBD2 is untestable without DNA. This CDR3 has 18 residues. The germline CDR1 and CDR2 sequences are SGHAT and FQNNGV. This CDR3 is CASSLGLQAGGFQETQYF.

V usage is TRBV7-3 and J usage is TRBJ2-3; TCRdb's D call of TRBD1 is untestable without DNA. This CDR3 is built from 15 residues. Germline V gene data show CDR1 as SGHTA and CDR2 as FQGTGA. This chain's CDR3 is CASSQGHHSTDTQYF.

This sequence joins TRBV20-1 and TRBJ2-4; with no DNA, the TCRdb D assignment of TRBD1 cannot be verified. Germline CDR1 and CDR2: DFQATT and SNEGSKA (reference sequence). This CDR3 spans 14 amino acids. The CDR3 spells CSANRPRDKNIQYF.

The chain links TRBV12-3 or TRBV12-4 to TRBJ2-7; no DNA is available, so the TRBD1 call from TCRdb remains unchecked. The length of the CDR3 is 15 residues. The CDR3 region is CASSNRDRGPSEQYF.